This T cell receptor (beta chain) was profiled in a study of cytomegalovirus exposure and HLA in healthy donors. At the level of the study: For the roughly 370 genotyped donors, over 80% fell within the Caucasian-associated ancestry cluster.

The PCR contained 60 Vbeta and 13 Jbeta primers. Repertoires were generated with immunoSEQ multiplex PCR, while TCRdb's copy carries only in-frame clones and drops some. The sample lists some 150,000 clones, 75% to 90% occurring once. This CDR3 has 15 amino acids. Trimming stripped 2 bases from V and 8 bases from J, with 17 bases between. Germline V gene lookup returns CDR1 SGHDT and CDR2 YYEEEE. Sequences were obtained from PBMCs. The V call is TRBV5-6, the J call TRBJ2-1; D is undetermined. This clonotype originated in a young man in good health and CMV-seronegative. The CDR3 spells CASSLRGEGEDEQFF. The CDR3 DNA is TGTGCCAGCAGCTTACGAGGAGAAGGAGAGGATGAGCAGTTCTTC.